Described below is a single T cell receptor (beta chain) sequence and its context. This CDR3 comprises 13 residues. CDR1 and CDR2 from the germline V gene are SGHDT and YYEEEE. Trimming pared 3 bases from V and 5 bases from J, leaving 9 bases between. These data come from a study of blood T cell repertoires in COVID-19. As for the study in general: The study drew acute and convalescent COVID-19 samples from the United States, Italy and Spain.

Sequencing was performed with immunoSEQ multiplex PCR; in TCRdb, only in-frame clones are kept and a portion is missing. The table has fewer than 120,000 clones, roughly four fifths seen once. The source is a woman aged 60-70 years with acute or convalescent COVID-19. The sample consisted of peripheral blood. This sequence joins TRBV5-6 and TRBJ1-5, with unresolved D. The CDR3 coding sequence is TGTGCCAGCAGCTCACAGCCCGATCAGCCCCAGCATTTT. Translation gives CASSSQPDQPQHF.